This TCR beta chain emerged from a study of OX40 agonist ivuxolimab in advanced cancers. Study as a whole: While on treatment, patients had intravenous ivuxolimab at 0.01 to 10 mg/kg every 2 weeks. Partial responses were achieved by three patients, of whom one had hepatocellular carcinoma and two had cutaneous melanoma.

The study sampled blood at baseline, cycle 4 day 1, and cycle 7 day 1. The ends lost 3 bases at V and 1 base at J; junction bases unmatched: 5. This CDR3 contains 15 residues. From germline, CDR1 is MNHEY and CDR2 SMNVEV (reference sequence). The assay was immunoSEQ multiplex PCR, and TCRdb's table has in-frame clones only and misses some. The sample includes some 120,000 clones, about 90% of them seen just once. The starting material was CD4+ or CD8+ T cells sorted from blood, obtained in a trial of the OX40 agonist ivuxolimab. V usage is TRBV27 and J usage is TRBJ2-5; 7 nucleotides agree with TRBD1. The sequence derives from an adult with an advanced solid tumor such as melanoma, head and neck, liver or kidney cancer. CDR3 residues: CASSFNRDSQETQYF. DNA for the CDR3: TGTGCCAGCAGTTTCAACCGGGACAGCCAAGAGACCCAGTACTTC.